What follows are 29 T cell receptor beta chains derived from one specimen sequenced in a study of blood T cells in healthy people across ages. Sample-barcoded 5' priming and a J-beta primer mix drove a second PCR of about 7 to 11 cycles. TCRdb re-called the 5' RACE reads with MiXCR, one entry per CDR3 protein. Among 650,000 to 1,000,000 distinct CDR3 sequences, 35% to 40% were seen once, and the ten largest hold roughly 13%. The sequencing sample was made of blood. These receptors originate from a man younger than 35 in good health.

This rearrangement joins TRBV7-8 to TRBJ2-3; 7 bases are shared with TRBD2. The CDR3 is made up of 13 amino acids. Germline trimming cut 5 bases from V and 6 bases from J; bases unmatched to any gene: 5. Germline V gene lookup returns CDR1 SGHVS and CDR2 FQNEAQ. As DNA, the CDR3 is TGTGCCAGCAGCCATACTAGCGCGGATACGCAGTATTTT. Its translation: CASSHTSADTQYF.

This clonotype has ten or more counts. As DNA, the CDR3 is TGTGCCAGCAGTTACGGGACTAGCGTCCCAGATACGCAGTATTTT. Protein sequence: CASSYGTSVPDTQYF. The chain employs TRBV6-5 and TRBJ2-3; 10 nucleotides match TRBD2. V lost 2 bases, J lost 4 bases, and 3 bases stayed unmatched. The germline CDR1 and CDR2 sequences are MNHEY and SVGAGI. CDR3 size: 15 residues.

Notes on this clonotype: This could be a read error, since a much larger clone is one nucleotide away. J is TRBJ1-2 and V is TRBV7-9, with TRBD1 as a possible D gene (5 bases). Germline values: CDR1 SEHNR, CDR2 FQNEAQ (reference sequence). V dropped 5 bases and J dropped 3 bases, with 16 bases sitting between them. This CDR3 has 15 amino acids. The CDR3 loop is CASSVVGGGHYGYTF. The CDR3 DNA follows: TGTGCCAGCAGCGTAGTCGGGGGAGGCCACTATGGCTACACCTTC.

The CDR3 spells CASSSRGADLNEQFF. Written as DNA, the CDR3 is TGTGCCAGCAGCTCCCGGGGGGCCGATCTCAATGAGCAGTTCTTC. J is TRBJ2-1 and V is TRBV4-2; a possible D gene is TRBD2 (7 bases). Germline CDR1 reads LGHNA; CDR2 reads YNFKEQ. The CDR3 totals 15 residues. The germline V and J ends were trimmed by 5 bases and 6 bases, with 17 bases remaining between them.

The CDR3 here is CASNREVETQYF. The DNA of the CDR3 is TGTGCCAGCAACCGAGAGGTTGAGACCCAGTACTTC. This chain joins TRBV7-9 and TRBJ2-5, with unresolved D. V dropped 7 bases and J dropped 5 bases, with 11 bases sitting between them. This CDR3 is built from 12 residues. CDR1 and CDR2 from the germline V gene are SEHNR and FQNEAQ (reference sequence).

This clonotype was recorded at least ten times. This rearrangement joins TRBV7-9 to TRBJ2-7, with a possible D match to TRBD1 (6 bases). Trimming left V 5 bases short and J 1 base short, with 12 bases between. The V gene's germline CDR1 is SEHNR and CDR2 FQNEAQ (reference sequence). The CDR3 is 14 amino acids. This CDR3 is CASSPGQYSYEQYF. The DNA of the CDR3 is TGTGCCAGCAGCCCAGGACAGTATTCCTACGAGCAGTACTTC.

The chain links TRBV5-5 to TRBJ2-1, with D perhaps matching TRBD1 or TRBD2 (7 bases each). V shed 9 bases and J shed 4 bases, with 20 bases lying between them. The germline CDR1 and CDR2 sequences are SGHKS and YYEKEE (reference sequence). The CDR3 loop spans 15 amino acids. The CDR3 nucleotides are TGTGCCACCTACAGGGGAAGCGGGGAATACAATGAGCAGTTCTTC. Translating it yields CATYRGSGEYNEQFF.

This chain connects TRBV6-6 to TRBJ1-6, with 7 nucleotides matching TRBD1. The CDR3 is 15 amino acids. Trimming took 7 bases from V and 8 from J; bases not matched to a gene: 11. Germline V gene data show CDR1 as MNHNY and CDR2 as SVGAGI (reference sequence). The DNA for the CDR3 is TGTGCCAGCAACTTCAACAGGGGTGATCATTCACCCCTCCACTTT. Amino acid sequence: CASNFNRGDHSPLHF.

This clonotype turned up a few times. V gene TRBV27 combines with J gene TRBJ1-2; TRBD1 aligns across 8 bases. Germline assignment: CDR1 MNHEY and CDR2 SMNVEV (reference sequence). V lost 2 bases to trimming and J lost 4 bases; unmatched junction nucleotides: 6. This CDR3 has 15 amino acids. The CDR3 loop reads CASSLMAGGTYGYTF. Here the CDR3 DNA reads TGTGCCAGCAGTTTAATGGCAGGGGGCACCTATGGCTACACCTTC.

The chain recombines TRBV10-2 with TRBJ1-5; 7 bases fit TRBD1. The J segment lost 0 bases and the V segment lost 10 bases, leaving 6 bases of the junction unmatched. The length of the CDR3 is 14 residues. The germline V gene has CDR1 WSHSY and CDR2 SAAADI. CDR3 nucleotides: TGCGCCACAACGCAGGGGGATAGCAATCAGCCCCAGCATTTT. Protein sequence: CATTQGDSNQPQHF.

This clonotype was counted many times. The rearrangement uses TRBV15 and TRBJ2-7; D is tentatively TRBD1 or TRBD2 (5 bases each). The CDR3 length is 14 residues. Per germline, CDR1 LNHNV and CDR2 YYDKDF (reference sequence). The ends were cut back, 0 bases at V and 4 bases at J, with 10 bases in the middle. The CDR3 nucleotides are TGTGCCACCAGCAGAGATCGAGGGGTTTACGAGCAGTACTTC. Translating it yields CATSRDRGVYEQYF.

The CDR3 DNA sequence: TGCAGTGCTAGAGCCGGGGAGAGGACAGATACGCAGTATTTT. It translates to CSARAGERTDTQYF. The chain uses TRBV20-1 and TRBJ2-3; D possibly corresponds to TRBD2 (5 bases). CDR3 length equals 14 residues. V lost 1 base to trimming and J lost 3 bases, with 11 bases between them. Germline values: CDR1 DFQATT, CDR2 SNEGSKA (reference sequence).

The chain is built from TRBV7-8 and TRBJ2-7, with 8 bases fitting TRBD2. This CDR3 comprises 16 residues. V shed 6 bases and J 7 bases; nucleotides not matched to a gene: 17. In germline, CDR1 is SGHVS, CDR2 FQNEAQ. The CDR3 DNA follows: TGTGCCAGCAGTTCCCCGGGACTAGACCCCTACAATGAGCAGTACTTC. It codes for CASSSPGLDPYNEQYF. Full variable domain (remainder filled in from reference TRBV7-8 and TRBJ2-7): GAGVSQSPRYKVAKRGQDVALRCDPISGHVSLFWYQQALGQGPEFLTYFQNEAQLDKSGLPSDRFFAERPEGSVSTLKIQRTQQEDSAVYLCASSSPGLDPYNEQYFGPGTRLTVT.

This rearrangement joins TRBV4-2 to TRBJ1-4, with unresolved D. V was pared by 6 bases and J by 3 bases, with 14 bases between. Germline CDR1 reads LGHNA; CDR2 reads YNFKEQ. The CDR3 is made up of 15 amino acids. CDR3 loop: CASSESTLPNEKLFF. The CDR3 DNA reads TGTGCCAGCAGTGAAAGTACCCTCCCTAATGAAAAACTGTTTTTT.

A few counts support this clonotype. The chain carries TRBV20-1 and TRBJ1-2; tentatively, D is TRBD1 (5 bases). The germline gives CDR1 DFQATT, CDR2 SNEGSKA (reference sequence). The CDR3 sequence is 16 residues long. The V end lost 1 base, the J end lost 2 bases, and 17 bases lay between the germline ends. The CDR3 spells CSARAPGTAENYGYTF. For the CDR3, the DNA is TGCAGTGCTAGAGCCCCGGGGACCGCCGAGAACTATGGCTACACCTTC.

This CDR3 reads CASSHQIAGGNNEQFF. CDR3 bases: TGTGCCAGCAGCCACCAAATAGCGGGGGGGAACAATGAGCAGTTCTTC. The rearrangement joins TRBV3-1 to TRBJ2-1, with 11 positions matching TRBD2. The ends lost 3 bases at V and 5 bases at J; junction bases unmatched: 6. The germline V gene encodes CDR1 LGHDT and CDR2 YNNKEL (reference sequence). The CDR3 length is 16 residues.

J is TRBJ2-7 and V is TRBV15; possible D gene TRBD2, 7 bases. The V gene lost 1 base and the J gene lost 7 bases, with 14 bases spanning the gap. This CDR3 region has 14 residues. From germline, CDR1 is LNHNV and CDR2 YYDKDF (reference sequence). DNA of the CDR3: TGTGCCACCAGCAGAGTCCGGGGGGACAATGAGCAGTACTTC. Amino acids: CATSRVRGDNEQYF.

The table lists this clonotype with a few counts. This rearrangement joins TRBV15 to TRBJ1-1; the D is unclear. V was trimmed by 0 bases and J by 2 bases, leaving 10 bases between them. Per the germline V gene, CDR1 is LNHNV and CDR2 is YYDKDF (reference sequence). The CDR3 is 15 residues long. Here the CDR3 DNA reads TGTGCCACCAGCAGAGATTACGAGGATAACACTGAAGCTTTCTTT. It yields the protein CATSRDYEDNTEAFF.

J is TRBJ2-3 and V is TRBV20-1, with D tentatively TRBD1 (5 bases). Trimming took off 0 bases at V and 5 bases at J, with 6 bases between the two ends. In germline, CDR1 is DFQATT, CDR2 SNEGSKA (reference sequence). There are 12 residues in the CDR3. The CDR3 nucleotides are TGCAGTGCTAGAGACAGGGTAGATACGCAGTATTTT. Translation gives CSARDRVDTQYF.

Many counts were recorded for this clonotype. This chain uses TRBV12-3 or TRBV12-4 with TRBJ2-5; TRBD2 agrees at 7 bases. Germline trimming cut 4 bases from V and 5 bases from J; bases unmatched to any gene: 16. The CDR3 is 17 residues long. The CDR3 nucleotides are TGTGCCAGCAGTTCCAGACCCCTAAGCGGGGACCTCGAGACCCAGTACTTC. As protein: CASSSRPLSGDLETQYF.

This clonotype has more than one count but fewer than ten. V usage is TRBV12-3 or TRBV12-4 and J usage is TRBJ2-7; 9 bases agree with TRBD1. The length of the CDR3 is 14 residues. V was pared by 6 bases and J by 5 bases, with 8 bases of the junction left unmatched. CDR3 sequence: CASSPGTGLDEQYF. In nucleotides, the CDR3 is TGTGCCAGCAGCCCCGGGACAGGGTTGGACGAGCAGTACTTC.

The sample holds a few counts of this clonotype. This chain connects TRBV27 to TRBJ2-1, with TRBD2 as a possible D gene (5 bases). Trimming removed 0 bases at V and 8 bases at J, with 14 bases between. CDR1 is MNHEY and CDR2 is SMNVEV in the germline V gene (reference sequence). CDR3 length: 15 amino acids. CDR3 DNA sequence: TGTGCCAGCAGTTTATCGCGGGTTACAAGGGATGAGCAGTTCTTC. The encoded protein is CASSLSRVTRDEQFF.

In this sample, this clonotype turned up many times. V gene TRBV12-3 or TRBV12-4 combines with J gene TRBJ2-3, with unresolved D. CDR3 size: 14 residues. V was cut by 3 bases and J by 3 bases, with 10 bases left in between. CDR3 bases: TGTGCCAGCAGTTTGGATTCAATAACAGATACGCAGTATTTT. This gives the protein CASSLDSITDTQYF.

In its sample, this clonotype was seen a few times. J is TRBJ1-5 and V is TRBV7-2, with D uncertain. The V end was cut by 5 bases, the J end by 7 bases, with 12 bases between. The CDR3 spans 13 residues. Per the germline V gene, CDR1 is SGHTA and CDR2 is FQGNSA. The CDR3: CASSVRVGQPQHF. CDR3 nucleotides: TGTGCCAGCAGCGTAAGGGTAGGACAGCCCCAGCATTTT. Full variable domain (remainder filled in from reference TRBV7-2 and TRBJ1-5): GAGVSQSPSNKVTEKGKDVELRCDPISGHTALYWYRQSLGQGLEFLIYFQGNSAPDKSGLPSDRFSAERTGGSVSTLTIQRTQQEDSAVYLCASSVRVGQPQHFGDGTRLSIL.

CDR3 region: CASSDLESPNEKLFF. The CDR3 DNA reads as TGTGCCAGCAGTGACCTGGAGTCCCCTAATGAAAAACTGTTTTTT. The rearrangement uses TRBV2 and TRBJ1-4; no clear D. With 3 bases removed from V and 3 bases from J, the gap between germline ends came to 11 bases. Germline V lookup: CDR1 SNHLY, CDR2 FYNNEI. The CDR3 runs 15 residues.

This clonotype has a single count. One base away lies a much larger clone, so this may be a sequencing read error. The V gene is TRBV5-6, the J gene TRBJ2-5; D is possibly TRBD1 (7 bases). The germline gives CDR1 SGHDT, CDR2 YYEEEE. The CDR3 runs 16 residues. The CDR3 loop reads CAGSPNRGSGQETQYF. The DNA of the CDR3 is TGTGCCGGCAGCCCCAACAGGGGTAGCGGACAAGAGACCCAGTACTTC.

J is TRBJ2-4 and V is TRBV27; no reliable D call. Trimming took off 5 bases at V and 13 bases at J, with 15 bases between the two ends. This CDR3 region has 12 residues. The germline CDR1 and CDR2 sequences are MNHEY and SMNVEV (reference sequence). The CDR3 DNA is TGTGCCAGCAGTCTCATAAACAATGAGCAGTACTTC. It specifies CASSLINNEQYF.

This clonotype was seen more than once but under ten times. The chain has TRBV7-9 and TRBJ1-2; D is unclear. Per the germline V gene, CDR1 is SEHNR and CDR2 is FQNEAQ (reference sequence). The V gene lost 5 bases and the J gene lost 6 bases, with 13 bases spanning the gap. This CDR3 is 13 amino acids long. The CDR3 reads CASSGGGLNGYTF. For the CDR3, the DNA is TGTGCCAGCAGCGGCGGAGGGCTCAATGGCTACACCTTC.

This clonotype was picked up a small number of times. The rearrangement joins TRBV4-3 to TRBJ1-2; possible D gene TRBD1, 6 bases. This CDR3 is built from 17 residues. CDR1 is LGHNA and CDR2 is YSLEER in the germline V gene. The V end lost 2 bases, the J end lost 4 bases, and 20 bases lay between the germline ends. CDR3 sequence (DNA): TGCGCCAGCAGCCAACTTATCGGACAGTCCATTTCCTATGGCTACACCTTC. It encodes CASSQLIGQSISYGYTF.